This record looks at one TCR beta chain sequence and its context. Its cognate antigen is unknown. The PCR had 60 Vbeta and 13 Jbeta primers. Repertoires were generated with immunoSEQ multiplex PCR, while TCRdb's copy carries only in-frame clones and drops some. This repertoire includes about 110,000 clones. This sample is part of a study of cytomegalovirus exposure and HLA in healthy donors. V shed 5 bases and J 5 bases; nucleotides not matched to a gene: 8. Germline V gene data show CDR1 as SGHVS and CDR2 as FNYEAQ. This CDR3 has 16 amino acids. Points from the study as a whole: There were several of the most significant clusters that appeared linked to common viral pathogens in a later analysis. Previous analysis showed most TCR beta V segments were productive about 87% or about 30% of the time.

The TCR sequence derives from a man aged 45 to 65 in good health and CMV-seronegative. The gene calls are TRBV7-6 and TRBJ2-1; 11 bases line up with TRBD2. Sequenced input: PBMCs. In DNA, the CDR3 is TGTGCCAGCAGCATCTTACTAGCGGGAGTAGACAATGAGCAGTTCTTC. Amino acid sequence: CASSILLAGVDNEQFF.